The 20 T cell receptor beta chains reported below all come from one sample, sequenced in a study of cytomegalovirus exposure and HLA in healthy donors. PCR amplification relied on 60 Vbeta primers (plus 13 Jbeta primers). Some clones are missing from TCRdb's copy, which holds only in-frame ones; the method was immunoSEQ multiplex PCR. The top ten clones hold 9.7% of a sample with approximately 74,000 clones, 78% of them seen once. The sequencing input was PBMCs. These receptors all stem from a middle-aged man in good health and CMV-seronegative.

This clone has a handful of counts. V is TRBV7-3 and J is TRBJ1-4, with 8 nucleotides matching TRBD1. J lost 5 bases, V lost 7 bases, and 9 bases had no gene match. CDR3 size: 15 residues. CDR1 and CDR2 (germline): SGHTA, FQGTGA. The CDR3 loop reads CASTDRGRPNEKLFF. Here the CDR3 DNA reads TGTGCCAGCACCGACAGGGGCCGACCGAATGAAAAACTGTTTTTT. The entire variable domain, with the rest obtained from reference TRBV7-3 and TRBJ1-4, is as follows: GAGVSQTPSNKVTEKGKYVELRCDPISGHTALYWYRQSLGQGPEFLIYFQGTGAADDSGLPNDRFFAVRPEGSVSTLKIQRTERGDSAVYLCASTDRGRPNEKLFFGSGTQLSVL.

Remarks on this clone: Since no conserved phenylalanine or tryptophan closes the CDR3, a read error is the likely cause. The chain joins TRBV19 to TRBJ1-2; TRBD1 aligns across 7 bases. The length of the CDR3 is 12 residues. V was clipped by 11 bases and J by 8 bases; unmatched bases: 11. The V gene's germline CDR1 is LNHDA and CDR2 SQIVND (reference sequence). This CDR3 is CASSDRAFGYTL. CDR3 nucleotides: TGTGCCTCCTCCGACAGGGCGTTCGGCTACACCCTC.

This clone was observed a few times. The rearrangement joins TRBV5-4 to TRBJ1-1; a possible D gene is TRBD1 (5 bases). The CDR3 covers 14 residues. V lost 4 bases and J lost 1, with 11 bases in between. Germline V gene sequence: CDR1 SGHNT, CDR2 YYREEE (reference sequence). The CDR3 sequence is CASSRATANTEAFF. DNA for the CDR3: TGTGCCAGCAGCAGAGCGACAGCGAACACTGAAGCTTTCTTT.

This sequence joins TRBV7-8 and TRBJ2-7, with a weak D call TRBD2 (6 bases). The germline CDR1 and CDR2 sequences are SGHVS and FQNEAQ. Trimming took off 1 base at V and 3 bases at J, with 13 bases between the two ends. This CDR3 is 15 amino acids long. The CDR3 region is CASSLVGGGNYEQYF. The CDR3 bases are TGTGCCAGCAGCTTAGTTGGGGGAGGCAACTACGAGCAGTACTTC.

The chain has TRBV18 and TRBJ2-5; 9 nucleotides agree with TRBD1. The CDR3 has 14 residues. Germline CDR1 and CDR2: KGHSH and LQKENI. V lost 3 bases to trimming and J lost 5 bases; unmatched junction nucleotides: 4. The CDR3 sequence: CASSPRTGVETQYF. The CDR3 region has the DNA TGTGCCAGCTCACCGAGGACAGGGGTGGAGACCCAGTACTTC.

The rearrangement uses TRBV6-5 and TRBJ2-1; TRBD1 might be the D (6 bases). V lost 0 bases to trimming and J lost 2 bases, with 11 bases between them. CDR3 size: 16 residues. Germline V CDR1 and CDR2: MNHEY, SVGAGI. CDR3 in amino acids: CASSYSTGQPYNEQFF. For the CDR3, the DNA is TGTGCCAGCAGTTACTCCACCGGACAGCCCTACAATGAGCAGTTCTTC.

Notes on this clone: Germline and junction disagree at one end, which may indicate a read error. J is TRBJ2-7 and V is TRBV7-9; maybe TRBD2 (6 bases). CDR1 SEHNR and CDR2 FQNEAQ come from the germline V gene (reference sequence). CDR3 length: 13 amino acids. In nucleotides, the CDR3 is TGTTCCAGCAGCGAAGGACTACCTTTGGAGCAGTACTTC. Encoded protein: CSSSEGLPLEQYF.

The V gene is TRBV28, the J gene TRBJ2-1, with D possibly matching TRBD1 (5 bases). In germline, CDR1 is MDHEN, CDR2 SYDVKM. The CDR3 covers 14 residues. V was pared by 7 bases and J by 7 bases, with 17 bases between. The CDR3 is CASTRTTARNEQFF. CDR3 DNA sequence: TGTGCCAGCACCCGAACGACAGCCCGGAATGAGCAGTTCTTC.

This rearrangement joins TRBV5-1 to TRBJ2-1; 11 bases align to TRBD1. This CDR3 is built from 16 residues. Germline values: CDR1 SGHRS, CDR2 YFSETQ. V lost 0 bases, J lost 2 bases, and 1 base stayed unmatched. The CDR3 loop reads CASSLEGQGAYNEQFF. The CDR3 region has the DNA TGCGCCAGCAGCTTGGAGGGACAGGGGGCCTACAATGAGCAGTTCTTC. The full variable domain, completed using reference TRBV5-1 and TRBJ2-1, is KAGVTQTPRYLIKTRGQQVTLSCSPISGHRSVSWYQQTPGQGLQFLFEYFSETQRNKGNFPGRFSGRQFSNSRSEMNVSTLELGDSALYLCASSLEGQGAYNEQFFGPGTRLTVL.

The chain joins TRBV7-9 to TRBJ2-7; 11 bases agree with TRBD1. Looked up from germline, CDR1 is SEHNR and CDR2 is FQNEAQ (reference sequence). The CDR3 consists of 18 residues. With 3 bases clipped from V and 0 bases from J, the junction kept 10 bases outside the gene matches. The CDR3 DNA reads as TGTGCCAGCAGCTTCCCGGGACAGGGGGGTCCCAGCTCCTACGAGCAGTACTTC. It translates to CASSFPGQGGPSSYEQYF.

The rearrangement joins TRBV7-9 to TRBJ2-2; D may be TRBD1 (6 bases). Germline CDR1 and CDR2: SEHNR and FQNEAQ (reference sequence). Deletions cut 1 base from V and 4 bases from J, with 10 bases between. This CDR3 region has 15 residues. CDR3 in amino acids: CASSLDRVITGELFF. For the CDR3, the DNA is TGTGCCAGCAGCTTAGACAGGGTAATCACCGGGGAGCTGTTTTTT.

The rearrangement uses TRBV19 and TRBJ1-1, with D perhaps TRBD1 (6 bases). V was pared by 9 bases and J by 2 bases, with 16 bases between. Per germline, CDR1 LNHDA and CDR2 SQIVND (reference sequence). This CDR3 has 14 residues. The CDR3: CASLNQGTNTEAFF. The CDR3 coding sequence is TGTGCCAGCCTGAATCAGGGGACCAACACTGAAGCTTTCTTT.

This rearrangement joins TRBV19 to TRBJ1-1; tentative D call: TRBD1 (5 bases). Trimming shortened V by 5 bases and J by 1 base, and 11 bases separated the two germline ends. Germline assignment: CDR1 LNHDA and CDR2 SQIVND (reference sequence). CDR3 length: 14 residues. Here the CDR3 reads CASSRGEENTEAFF. In DNA form, the CDR3 reads TGTGCCAGTAGTCGGGGGGAAGAGAACACTGAAGCTTTCTTT.

The CDR3 loop is CASIGQGATGELFF. CDR3 coding DNA: TGTGCCAGCATTGGACAGGGGGCAACCGGGGAGCTGTTTTTT. The V gene is TRBV28, the J gene TRBJ2-2; 11 bases map to TRBD1. Germline V CDR1 and CDR2: MDHEN, SYDVKM. J gave up 5 bases and V 7 bases, and 3 bases lay outside the gene matches. The CDR3 is made up of 14 amino acids.

This clone was recorded a few times. The chain links TRBV6-6 to TRBJ2-7; D not certain. CDR1 is MNHNY, CDR2 SVGAGI, per germline (reference sequence). Trimming removed 6 bases at V and 2 bases at J, with 11 bases between. This CDR3 contains 13 residues. The CDR3, as DNA: TGTGCCAGCAGCTGGGCCCGAACCTACGAGCAGTACTTC. This gives the protein CASSWARTYEQYF.

This rearrangement joins TRBV6-5 to TRBJ2-1; tentative D call: TRBD1 (6 bases). The germline V and J ends were trimmed by 8 bases and 6 bases, with 8 bases remaining between them. CDR3 length: 11 amino acids. Germline CDR1 and CDR2: MNHEY and SVGAGI. The CDR3 nucleotides are TGTGCCAGCGCCAGGGGCAATGAGCAGTTCTTC. Translated, it gives CASARGNEQFF.

The rearrangement joins TRBV10-3 to TRBJ2-5; TRBD1 matches at 8 bases. CDR3 length: 17 residues. V shed 3 bases, J shed 2 bases, and the junction held 11 bases outside the gene matches. Germline V gives CDR1 ENHRY, CDR2 SYGVKD. In DNA, the CDR3 is TGTGCCATCAGTGACCTACCCCGACAGGGGAGACAAGAGACCCAGTACTTC. It specifies CAISDLPRQGRQETQYF.

The chain links TRBV5-1 to TRBJ2-1; weak D call: TRBD2 (5 bases). CDR1 and CDR2 from the germline V gene are SGHRS and YFSETQ. V shed 0 bases and J shed 3 bases, with 10 bases lying between them. The CDR3 covers 15 residues. The CDR3: CASSLESGIYNEQFF. The CDR3 DNA follows: TGCGCCAGCAGCTTGGAAAGCGGTATCTACAATGAGCAGTTCTTC.

A remark on this clone: The junction departs from the called germline gene at one end, perhaps through a read error. The V gene is TRBV28, the J gene TRBJ2-7; 7 bases map to TRBD1. From germline, CDR1 is MDHEN and CDR2 SYDVKM. The CDR3 has 13 amino acids. CDR3: CASSPTGTYEQHF. In DNA, the CDR3 is TGTGCCAGCAGCCCGACAGGGACCTACGAGCAGCACTTC.

This chain connects TRBV6-1 to TRBJ2-7; D is ambiguous. The germline V gene encodes CDR1 MNHNS and CDR2 SASEGT. The CDR3 spans 12 residues. The ends were cut back, 4 bases at V and 0 bases at J, with 4 bases in the middle. CDR3 bases: TGTGCCAGCAGTGTGTACTCCTACGAGCAGTACTTC. It codes for CASSVYSYEQYF.